A selection of T cell receptor beta chains follows, all from one sample in a study of spatial heterogeneity in lung cancer. MiXCR, applied by TCRdb to the 5' RACE reads, yields one record per CDR3 protein. The sample carries around 10,000 distinct CDR3 sequences, roughly 7.9% recorded once. The specimen comprised PBMCs, sampled at surgery. Receptors originate from a male donor with early-stage non-small cell lung cancer. The CDR3 runs from the conserved cysteine through the conserved F or W. A D gene is named only where the DNA matches it firmly. Only some rows state a clone size, as once, few, many or a class for expanded clones.

clone size,V gene,D gene,J gene,CDR3 DNA,CDR3 protein
many,TRBV6-2/TRBV6-3,NA,TRBJ2-1,TGTGCCAGCAGTTCTATTAGCGGTAGGGGCCGGTACAATGAGCAGTTCTTC,CASSSISGRGRYNEQFF
medium-sized,TRBV20-1,NA,TRBJ1-1,TGCAGTGCTAGCCCGACCGGGCACACTGAAGCTTTCTTT,CSASPTGHTEAFF
few,TRBV27,TRBD1,TRBJ2-7,TGTGCCAGCAGTTTATCCGGCAGGGGGCATGAGTACTTC,CASSLSGRGHEYF
many,TRBV10-3,NA,TRBJ2-7,TGTGCCACTACAGGAGTAAAGAACTCCTACGAGCAGTACTTC,CATTGVKNSYEQYF
many,TRBV6-5,TRBD2,TRBJ2-5,TGTGCCAGCGCGTACCGGGTAGCGGGGGCCGACAATGGGAAAGAGACCCAGTACTTC,CASAYRVAGADNGKETQYF
many,TRBV19,TRBD1,TRBJ2-2,TGTGCCAGTAGAAGGGACAGGGGGCCGACCGGGGAGCTGTTTTTT,CASRRDRGPTGELFF
NA,TRBV7-7,TRBD1,TRBJ2-3,TGTGCCAGCAGCCTAGACAGGGGTAGCACAGATACGCAGTATTTT,CASSLDRGSTDTQYF
medium-sized,TRBV6-2/TRBV6-3,NA,TRBJ1-2,TGTGCCAGCAGTTCCAGGATTAACTATGGCTACACCTTC,CASSSRINYGYTF
many,TRBV7-2,TRBD2,TRBJ2-5,TGTGCCAGCAGAACTAGCGGGGGCGTGGAGACCCAGTACTTC,CASRTSGGVETQYF
many,TRBV4-3,NA,TRBJ1-1,TGCGCCAGCAGCCAAGAAACTCCCCGCGGGATGAACACTGAAGCTTTCTTT,CASSQETPRGMNTEAFF
NA,TRBV5-1,NA,TRBJ2-1,TGCGCCAGCAGCTTGGCCGAGAATAGCCTCGATGAGCAGTTCTTC,CASSLAENSLDEQFF
NA,TRBV6-1,TRBD2,TRBJ2-3,TGTGCCAGCAGGGGACTAGCGGGGACGTCTAGCACAGATACGCAGTATTTT,CASRGLAGTSSTDTQYF
many,TRBV18,TRBD2,TRBJ2-2,TGTGCCAGCTCACATGGACTAGCCCCCGGGGAGCTGTTTTTT,CASSHGLAPGELFF
many,TRBV5-4,NA,TRBJ2-7,TGTGCCAGCAGCTTGGAGAGGGGTTCCCCCTACGAGCAGTACTTC,CASSLERGSPYEQYF
many,TRBV7-4,NA,TRBJ2-7,TGTGCCAGCAGCTTAGGTGACGGATACGAGCAGTACTTC,CASSLGDGYEQYF
many,TRBV5-1,NA,TRBJ2-2,TGCGCCAGCAGCCACCCACGCGGGGGCTACACCGGGGAGCTGTTTTTT,CASSHPRGGYTGELFF
medium-sized,TRBV6-4,NA,TRBJ2-3,TGTGCCAGCAGTCCACGAGCCGGCGTAGGTACGCAGTATTTT,CASSPRAGVGTQYF
many,TRBV5-8,NA,TRBJ1-5,TGTGCCAGCAGACTCTGGACAAGCGGCAATCAGCCCCAGCATTTT,CASRLWTSGNQPQHF
many,TRBV6-2/TRBV6-3,NA,TRBJ2-2,TGTGCCAGCAGTCTCAATCCGGGCCCGTGGGGGGACACCGGGGAGCTGTTTTTT,CASSLNPGPWGDTGELFF
many,TRBV19,NA,TRBJ1-4,TGTGCCAGTAGTCCCCTGGGAACAGGTCTGAAACTGTTTTTT,CASSPLGTGLKLFF
many,TRBV12-3/TRBV12-4,TRBD1,TRBJ2-2,TGTGCCAGCAGGCGACAGGGGTCAAACACCGGGGAGCTGTTTTTT,CASRRQGSNTGELFF
many,TRBV7-2,TRBD1,TRBJ2-7,TGTGCCAGCAGCTTAGTTCAGGGGGCCCACGAGCAGTACTTC,CASSLVQGAHEQYF
many,TRBV7-2,NA,TRBJ1-2,TGTGCCAGCAGCTACACGTTCGGCACCTATGGCTACACCTTC,CASSYTFGTYGYTF
many,TRBV10-2,TRBD1,TRBJ2-5,TGCGCCAGCAGTGATGGGGGACAGGGTTTCGAGACCCAGTACTTC,CASSDGGQGFETQYF
NA,TRBV20-1,NA,TRBJ2-5,TGCAGTGCAAGGGGGGCCGGGCAGGGTCGAGAGACCCAGTACTTC,CSARGAGQGRETQYF
many,TRBV30,TRBD2,TRBJ2-2,TGTGCCTGGAATCTAGCGGGGCCCACCGGGGAGCTGTTTTTT,CAWNLAGPTGELFF
many,TRBV19,TRBD2,TRBJ2-7,TGTGCCAGTAGGACCGGAGGGGTACGGGGGGACTACGAGCAGTACTTC,CASRTGGVRGDYEQYF
many,TRBV7-9,NA,TRBJ1-2,TGTGCCAGCAGTCGGGACACCGATAACTATGGCTACACCTTC,CASSRDTDNYGYTF
many,TRBV20-1,NA,TRBJ2-3,TGCAGTGCTAGTTTCCCGCGGGTGACTAGCACAGATACGCAGTATTTT,CSASFPRVTSTDTQYF
NA,TRBV28,TRBD1,TRBJ2-5,TGTGCCAGCAGTTCACAGGGGGCTGGGATGGAGACCCAGTACTTC,CASSSQGAGMETQYF
medium-sized,TRBV2,TRBD2,TRBJ2-6,TGTGCCAGCAGGACTAGCATTGCTGGGGCCAACGTCCTGACTTTC,CASRTSIAGANVLTF
medium-sized,TRBV11-2,TRBD1,TRBJ1-2,TGTGCCAGCACCATGGTAGACAGGGTACGCGGTGGCTACACCTTC,CASTMVDRVRGGYTF
once,TRBV7-2,TRBD1,TRBJ2-1,TGTGCCAGCAGCTTAATACAGGGGAATGAGCAGTTCTTC,CASSLIQGNEQFF
many,TRBV5-6,TRBD1,TRBJ1-1,TGTGCCAGCAGCTTTATCGACAGGGGCACTGAAGCTTTCTTT,CASSFIDRGTEAFF
many,TRBV20-1,TRBD2,TRBJ2-3,TGCAGTGCGGAGCGGCTAGCGGGGTCCGCGGGAGATACGCAGTATTTT,CSAERLAGSAGDTQYF
many,TRBV6-2/TRBV6-3,TRBD2,TRBJ2-7,TGTGCCAGCAGTTACGCGGGAGAGGGCGAGCAGTACTTC,CASSYAGEGEQYF
NA,TRBV7-1,TRBD2,TRBJ2-2,TGTGCCAGCAGCTCTACTAGCGGGCCGGTCGGCGGGGAGCTGTTTTTT,CASSSTSGPVGGELFF
NA,TRBV9,NA,TRBJ1-2,TGTGCCAGCAGCGTAGAGAAAGGGCGGGTTGGCTACACCTTC,CASSVEKGRVGYTF
many,TRBV10-3,NA,TRBJ2-3,TGTGCCATCAGTGGCACAGATACGCAGTATTTT,CAISGTDTQYF
many,TRBV4-3,NA,TRBJ1-2,TGCGCCAGCAGCCCCGCGAGAAACTATGGCTACACCTTC,CASSPARNYGYTF
many,TRBV2,NA,TRBJ2-2,TGTGCCAGCAGCCTAGGGTTGGGGGACACCGGGGAGCTGTTTTTT,CASSLGLGDTGELFF
many,TRBV20-1,TRBD2,TRBJ2-5,TGCAGTGCATGGACTAGCGGGGGGGCGAGGGAGACCCAGTACTTC,CSAWTSGGARETQYF
medium-sized,TRBV2,NA,TRBJ1-2,TGTGCCAGCAGTGAACTCCGCAGGGCCGGGGATGGCTACACCTTC,CASSELRRAGDGYTF
many,TRBV29-1,NA,TRBJ1-1,TGCAGCGTGAGACAGGAGCTCACTGAAGCTTTCTTT,CSVRQELTEAFF
many,TRBV6-5,NA,TRBJ2-5,TGTGCCAGCAGTTACTCTGCGGTGACCCAGTACTTC,CASSYSAVTQYF
NA,TRBV7-8,TRBD1,TRBJ2-1,TGTGCCAGCAGCTACCCCCGACAGGGAAGCTCCTACAATGAGCAGTTCTTC,CASSYPRQGSSYNEQFF
many,TRBV21-1,NA,TRBJ1-5,TGTGCCAGCAGCCCAAAACCCGTTCGGGCCCAGCCCCAGCATTTT,CASSPKPVRAQPQHF
many,TRBV5-6,NA,TRBJ1-1,TGTGCCAGCAGCTGGGGGGCGAACACTGAAGCTTTCTTT,CASSWGANTEAFF
many,TRBV5-1,NA,TRBJ2-1,TGCGCCAGCAGCTCTGGGGGCGCGGAGTTCTTC,CASSSGGAEFF
few,TRBV2,TRBD1,TRBJ1-1,TGTGCCAGCAGTGACGGGGGACAGCTGAACACTGAAGCTTTCTTT,CASSDGGQLNTEAFF
many,TRBV5-1,NA,TRBJ1-5,TGCGCCAGCAGCTTGTCCGGTTATAGCAATCAGCCCCAGCATTTT,CASSLSGYSNQPQHF
NA,TRBV19,NA,TRBJ2-1,TGTGCCAGTAGCCCACCAGGGACCATCTACAATGAGCAGTTCTTC,CASSPPGTIYNEQFF
few,TRBV6-2/TRBV6-3,NA,TRBJ1-1,TGTGCCAGCAGTTACGCGCACACTGAAGCTTTCTTT,CASSYAHTEAFF
medium-sized,TRBV5-6,TRBD1,TRBJ2-3,TGTGCCAGCAGCGCCTCGGGACAGGCTGACGCAGATACGCAGTATTTT,CASSASGQADADTQYF
many,TRBV10-3,NA,TRBJ2-7,TGTGCCATCTCAGAGGCAGCCCGAAGCTCCTACGAGCAGTACTTC,CAISEAARSSYEQYF
many,TRBV20-1,TRBD1,TRBJ2-5,TGCAGTGCTAGAGCGGGACAGGGGGCGCGAGAGACCCAGTACTTC,CSARAGQGARETQYF
NA,TRBV19,NA,TRBJ1-2,TGTGCCAGTAGTATAGTTCCGACGGACTATGGCTACACCTTC,CASSIVPTDYGYTF
NA,TRBV3-1,NA,TRBJ2-7,TGTGCCAGCAGCCAGAACCAGGGACCTTACGAGCAGTACTTC,CASSQNQGPYEQYF